This is a list of T cell receptor beta chains from one sample in a study of T cells after yellow fever vaccination. TCRdb reprocessed the 5' RACE reads with MiXCR, giving one entry per CDR3 protein. Of 400,000 or so distinct CDR3 sequences listed, under 20% are singletons. The sequencing here drew on PBMCs, taken before the yellow fever booster vaccination. These receptors were taken from a man aged 18 to 29 who received the YFV17D yellow fever vaccine. Both conserved end residues are part of each CDR3. Each record gives: CDR3 protein, CDR3 DNA, V gene, J gene, clone size, D gene. The D gene is left open where the match is weak. For some rows the clone size is stated as once, few or many, or as a class when expanded; others skip it.

CDR3aa: CASSYSAGGRLEQYF; CDR3nt: TGTGCCAGCAGTTACTCGGCAGGGGGCCGGCTCGAGCAGTACTTC; v_gene: TRBV6-2/TRBV6-3; j_gene: TRBJ2-7; abundance: few; d_gene: TRBD1
CDR3aa: CASSQSQGPGFEQFF; CDR3nt: TGCGCCAGCAGCCAATCCCAGGGGCCCGGGTTTGAGCAGTTCTTC; v_gene: TRBV4-1; j_gene: TRBJ2-1; abundance: few; d_gene: NA
CDR3aa: CSARTSGTQETQYF; CDR3nt: TGCAGTGCCCGGACTAGCGGGACGCAAGAGACCCAGTACTTC; v_gene: TRBV20-1; j_gene: TRBJ2-5; abundance: many; d_gene: TRBD2
CDR3aa: CASSLAGVRTGAAEAFF; CDR3nt: TGTGCCAGCAGCTTAGCGGGGGTGAGAACCGGTGCAGCTGAAGCTTTCTTT; v_gene: TRBV7-9; j_gene: TRBJ1-1; abundance: NA; d_gene: NA
CDR3aa: CASSVTGGPGANVLTF; CDR3nt: TGTGCCAGCAGCGTTACAGGGGGCCCTGGGGCCAACGTCCTGACTTTC; v_gene: TRBV7-9; j_gene: TRBJ2-6; abundance: NA; d_gene: TRBD1
CDR3aa: CASSQVSYRSQGAKGYTF; CDR3nt: TGCGCCAGCAGCCAAGTGTCCTATCGCTCACAGGGGGCGAAGGGCTACACCTTC; v_gene: TRBV4-1; j_gene: TRBJ1-2; abundance: NA; d_gene: TRBD1
CDR3aa: CSARDPRGRDTQYF; CDR3nt: TGCAGTGCTAGAGATCCGCGGGGCAGAGATACGCAGTATTTT; v_gene: TRBV20-1; j_gene: TRBJ2-3; abundance: NA; d_gene: NA
CDR3aa: CSVERANYGYTF; CDR3nt: TGCAGCGTTGAGAGGGCAAACTATGGCTACACCTTC; v_gene: TRBV29-1; j_gene: TRBJ1-2; abundance: NA; d_gene: NA
CDR3aa: CASSSRQGWGYEKLFF; CDR3nt: TGTGCCAGCAGCTCGAGACAGGGCTGGGGCTATGAAAAACTGTTTTTT; v_gene: TRBV11-2; j_gene: TRBJ1-4; abundance: few; d_gene: TRBD1
CDR3aa: CASSQEPGSGGAYSTDTQYF; CDR3nt: TGTGCTAGCAGCCAAGAGCCGGGGAGCGGGGGAGCCTATAGCACAGATACGCAGTATTTT; v_gene: TRBV7-7; j_gene: TRBJ2-3; abundance: NA; d_gene: TRBD2
CDR3aa: CASSATVNYSPLHF; CDR3nt: TGTGCCAGCAGCGCAACAGTTAACTATTCACCCCTCCACTTT; v_gene: TRBV7-6; j_gene: TRBJ1-6; abundance: NA; d_gene: NA
CDR3aa: CASSWRGGETQYF; CDR3nt: TGCGCCAGCAGCTGGCGGGGAGGAGAGACCCAGTACTTC; v_gene: TRBV5-1; j_gene: TRBJ2-5; abundance: few; d_gene: NA
CDR3aa: CASSSRPGQGGYEQYF; CDR3nt: TGTGCCAGCAGCTCACGACCGGGACAGGGGGGTTACGAGCAGTACTTC; v_gene: TRBV7-8; j_gene: TRBJ2-7; abundance: many; d_gene: TRBD1
CDR3aa: CASSLANPGLAGAQYF; CDR3nt: TGTGCCAGCAGCTTAGCGAACCCGGGACTAGCGGGGGCGCAGTATTTT; v_gene: TRBV7-2; j_gene: TRBJ2-3; abundance: NA; d_gene: TRBD2
CDR3aa: CSVTRGYGYTF; CDR3nt: TGCAGCGTCACTCGCGGATATGGCTACACCTTC; v_gene: TRBV29-1; j_gene: TRBJ1-2; abundance: few; d_gene: NA
CDR3aa: CASSVRDRRNIQYF; CDR3nt: TGCGCCAGCAGCGTCCGGGACCGACGAAACATTCAGTACTTC; v_gene: TRBV5-1; j_gene: TRBJ2-4; abundance: NA; d_gene: NA
CDR3aa: CSAREGEGTEKLFF; CDR3nt: TGCAGTGCTAGAGAAGGGGAGGGTACTGAAAAACTGTTTTTT; v_gene: TRBV20-1; j_gene: TRBJ1-4; abundance: few; d_gene: NA
CDR3aa: CSASGAAYTGELFF; CDR3nt: TGCAGTGCTAGCGGGGCAGCTTACACCGGGGAGCTGTTTTTT; v_gene: TRBV20-1; j_gene: TRBJ2-2; abundance: few; d_gene: NA
CDR3aa: CASSYSQGGQPQHF; CDR3nt: TGTGCCAGCAGTTACTCGCAGGGGGGTCAGCCCCAGCATTTT; v_gene: TRBV6-5; j_gene: TRBJ1-5; abundance: few; d_gene: TRBD1
CDR3aa: CASSPSIAGFPDTQYF; CDR3nt: TGCGCCAGCAGCCCCAGTATAGCGGGGTTCCCAGATACGCAGTATTTT; v_gene: TRBV5-1; j_gene: TRBJ2-3; abundance: many; d_gene: TRBD2
CDR3aa: CASSPGRAEAFF; CDR3nt: TGTGCCAGCAGTCCGGGTCGAGCTGAAGCTTTCTTT; v_gene: TRBV25-1; j_gene: TRBJ1-1; abundance: few; d_gene: NA
CDR3aa: CASGLGKGAGTEAFF; CDR3nt: TGTGCTAGTGGTTTGGGGAAGGGGGCAGGGACTGAAGCTTTCTTT; v_gene: TRBV12-5; j_gene: TRBJ1-1; abundance: NA; d_gene: TRBD1
CDR3aa: CASLGRGPGTGELFF; CDR3nt: TGTGCCAGCTTGGGAAGGGGCCCGGGCACCGGGGAGCTGTTTTTT; v_gene: TRBV12-3/TRBV12-4; j_gene: TRBJ2-2; abundance: few; d_gene: NA
CDR3aa: CASSHHHDQPQHF; CDR3nt: TGTGCCAGCAGTCATCATCACGATCAGCCCCAGCATTTT; v_gene: TRBV12-3/TRBV12-4; j_gene: TRBJ1-5; abundance: NA; d_gene: NA
CDR3aa: CASSQGGTSGTFLNIQYF; CDR3nt: TGTGCCAGCAGCCAAGGTGGAACTTCGGGGACATTCCTAAACATTCAGTACTTC; v_gene: TRBV3-1; j_gene: TRBJ2-4; abundance: NA; d_gene: NA
CDR3aa: CASSHPLTSGRSTQYF; CDR3nt: TGCGCCAGCAGCCACCCCTTGACTAGCGGGAGGTCGACCCAGTACTTC; v_gene: TRBV4-1; j_gene: TRBJ2-5; abundance: few; d_gene: TRBD2
CDR3aa: CASSETSMGEQYF; CDR3nt: TGTGCCAGCAGCGAGACCTCCATGGGCGAGCAGTACTTC; v_gene: TRBV9; j_gene: TRBJ2-7; abundance: NA; d_gene: NA
CDR3aa: CASSDRGDEKLFF; CDR3nt: TGCGCCAGCTCCGACAGGGGTGATGAAAAACTGTTTTTT; v_gene: TRBV5-1; j_gene: TRBJ1-4; abundance: few; d_gene: TRBD1
CDR3aa: CASSREGPTSVFF; CDR3nt: TGTGCCAGCAGCCGGGAAGGGCCAACTTCAGTTTTCTTT; v_gene: TRBV7-9; j_gene: TRBJ1-1; abundance: few; d_gene: NA
CDR3aa: CASSVLGGSGNSDTQYF; CDR3nt: TGTGCCAGCAGCGTACTTGGGGGATCAGGGAATTCAGATACGCAGTATTTT; v_gene: TRBV9; j_gene: TRBJ2-3; abundance: few; d_gene: NA
CDR3aa: CSVDGLSSEGEQFF; CDR3nt: TGCAGCGTCGACGGACTATCATCCGAGGGTGAGCAGTTCTTC; v_gene: TRBV29-1; j_gene: TRBJ2-1; abundance: NA; d_gene: NA
CDR3aa: CAWRAIREQYF; CDR3nt: TGTGCCTGGAGGGCAATACGCGAGCAGTACTTC; v_gene: TRBV30; j_gene: TRBJ2-7; abundance: once; d_gene: NA
CDR3aa: CASSSGEYYYGYTF; CDR3nt: TGTGCCAGCAGTTCCGGGGAGTATTACTATGGCTACACCTTC; v_gene: TRBV28; j_gene: TRBJ1-2; abundance: NA; d_gene: NA